The T cell receptor beta chain under discussion was sequenced for a study of blood T cell repertoires in COVID-19. Study context: From the United States, Italy and Spain came samples of acute and convalescent COVID-19. T cells, B-cell-depleted T cells, or PBMCs provided the cDNA or gDNA that served as material.

CDR3 length equals 19 residues. In the original workflow: For nucleated cells, counts were estimated from reference gene primer amplification. Only in-frame clones appear in the TCRdb table, and some are missing; sequencing was by immunoSEQ multiplex PCR. That table is the source of V, J and clone size, and D and trimming were worked out from the DNA. The table lists roughly 91,000 clones, roughly three quarters of them singletons. The receptor was derived from a man in his 70s with acute or convalescent COVID-19. The sample comprised peripheral blood. This sequence joins TRBV21-1 and TRBJ2-3; the table's TRBD2 call for D was not verified on the DNA. TRBV21-1 is described as a pseudogene. CDR3 sequence: CASSKRGEPGPASGDTQYF. CDR3 sequence (DNA): TGTGCCAGCAGCAAACGGGGGGAACCGGGACCCGCGAGTGGAGATACGCAGTATTTT.